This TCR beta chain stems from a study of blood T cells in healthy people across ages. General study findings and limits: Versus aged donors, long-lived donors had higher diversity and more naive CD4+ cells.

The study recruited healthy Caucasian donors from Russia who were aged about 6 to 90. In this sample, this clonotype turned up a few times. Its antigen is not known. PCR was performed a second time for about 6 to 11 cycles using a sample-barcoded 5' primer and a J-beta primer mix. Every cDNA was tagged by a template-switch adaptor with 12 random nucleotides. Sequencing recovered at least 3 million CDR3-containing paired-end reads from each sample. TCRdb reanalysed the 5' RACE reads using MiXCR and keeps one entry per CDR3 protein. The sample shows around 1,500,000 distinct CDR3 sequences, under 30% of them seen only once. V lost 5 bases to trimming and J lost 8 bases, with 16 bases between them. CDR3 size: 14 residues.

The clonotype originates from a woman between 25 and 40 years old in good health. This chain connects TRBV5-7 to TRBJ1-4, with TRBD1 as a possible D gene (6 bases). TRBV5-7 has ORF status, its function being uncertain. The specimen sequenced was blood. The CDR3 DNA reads TGTGCCAGCAGTCGAAGGACAGCAAGGGAAAAACTGTTTTTT. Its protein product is CASSRRTAREKLFF.